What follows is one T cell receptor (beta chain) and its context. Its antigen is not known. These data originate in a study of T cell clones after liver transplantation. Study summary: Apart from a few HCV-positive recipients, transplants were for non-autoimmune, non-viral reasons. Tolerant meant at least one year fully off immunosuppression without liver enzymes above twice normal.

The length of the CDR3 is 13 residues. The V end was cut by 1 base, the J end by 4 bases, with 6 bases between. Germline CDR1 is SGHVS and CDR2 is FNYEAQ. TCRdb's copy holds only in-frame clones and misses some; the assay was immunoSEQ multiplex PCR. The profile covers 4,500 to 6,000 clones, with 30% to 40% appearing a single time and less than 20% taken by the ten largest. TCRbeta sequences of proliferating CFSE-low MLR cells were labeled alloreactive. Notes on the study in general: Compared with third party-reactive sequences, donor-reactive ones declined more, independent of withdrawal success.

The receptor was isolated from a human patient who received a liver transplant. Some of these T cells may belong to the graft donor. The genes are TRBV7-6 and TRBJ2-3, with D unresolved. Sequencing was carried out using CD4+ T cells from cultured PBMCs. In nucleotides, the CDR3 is TGTGCCAGCAGCTTAGGGAACCCAGATACGCAGTATTTT. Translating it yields CASSLGNPDTQYF.